This TCR beta chain was observed in a study of T cells in Graves' hyperthyroidism and ophthalmopathy. Study-wide background: Sampling of peripheral blood happened at initial diagnosis, prior to any treatment.

A few counts support this clonotype. The V gene's germline CDR1 is SEHNR and CDR2 FQNEAQ (reference sequence). Trimming removed 5 bases at V and 6 bases at J, with 16 bases between. The CDR3 covers 14 residues. RNA transcripts gave rise to amplified TCR beta CDR3 regions. The HTBI primer set drove a first-round RT-PCR of the TCR CDR3. TCRdb called the multiplex PCR reads again in MiXCR, with one record for every CDR3 protein. This sample carries some 500,000 distinct CDR3 sequences, 13% to 15% of them seen once, and the ten largest clones take roughly 17%. The sequence was collected from a woman aged 18 to 35 with Graves' hyperthyroidism. The chain combines TRBV7-9 with TRBJ1-2; D perhaps matches TRBD1 (5 bases). Sequenced input: blood. The CDR3, as DNA: TGTGCCAGCAGCCCCCTACTGAGGGGAGATGGCTACACCTTC. Its translation is CASSPLLRGDGYTF. Full variable domain (missing parts from reference TRBV7-9 and TRBJ1-2): DTGVSQNPRHKITKRGQNVTFRCDPISEHNRLYWYRQTLGQGPEFLTYFQNEAQLEKSRLLSDRFSAERPKGSFSTLEIQRTEQGDSAMYLCASSPLLRGDGYTFGSGTRLTVV.